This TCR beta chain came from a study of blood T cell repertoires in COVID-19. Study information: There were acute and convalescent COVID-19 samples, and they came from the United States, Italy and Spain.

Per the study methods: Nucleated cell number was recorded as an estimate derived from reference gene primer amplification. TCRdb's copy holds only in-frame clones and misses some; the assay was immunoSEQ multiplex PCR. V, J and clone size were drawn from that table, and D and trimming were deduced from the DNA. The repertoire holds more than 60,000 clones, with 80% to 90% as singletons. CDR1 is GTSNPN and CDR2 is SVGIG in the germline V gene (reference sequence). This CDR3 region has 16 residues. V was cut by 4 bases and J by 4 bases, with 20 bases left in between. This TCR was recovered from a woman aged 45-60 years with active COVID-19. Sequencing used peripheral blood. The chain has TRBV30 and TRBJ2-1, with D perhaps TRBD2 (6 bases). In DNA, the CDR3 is TGTGCCTGGACGGACATTGGGTCGGGAGAGTACAATGAGCAGTTCTTC. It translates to CAWTDIGSGEYNEQFF.